The entry below describes one TCR beta chain. Its antigen is not known. The sample is drawn from a study of T cell responses to AZD1222 COVID-19 vaccine. Regarding the study as a whole: Donors, mostly white British, included more females; clonal diversity was possibly underestimated. Baseline seropositives among AZD1222 recipients totaled only five or six. After the peak T cell response, and only then, were repertoires sampled. A rise in Spike-specific TCR breadth and depth followed two AZD1222 doses.

Here immunoSEQ multiplex PCR was the method, and the copy in TCRdb shows in-frame clones only, minus some. The sample lists about 94,000 clones, approximately 90% occurring once. Germline lookup yields CDR1 SNHLY and CDR2 FYNNEI. The V segment lost 6 bases and the J segment 0 bases; nucleotides outside the gene matches: 4. This CDR3 comprises 15 residues. The source material was peripheral blood, sampled on day 0 of AZD1222 vaccination. The chain combines TRBV2 with TRBJ2-5; TRBD2 matches at 10 bases. This TCR was recovered from an adult in good health. The CDR3 DNA is TGTGCCAGCAGACTACTAGCGGGGTACCAAGAGACCCAGTACTTC. Translation: CASRLLAGYQETQYF.